One sample yielded the 28 T cell receptor beta chains listed below, sequenced in a study of blood T cell repertoires in COVID-19. Sequencing used immunoSEQ multiplex PCR; TCRdb keeps in-frame clones, though not all of them. Of around 190,000 clones listed, about 88% are singletons. Source material: peripheral blood. Receptors originate from a human donor in a cohort sampled during active COVID-19.

CDR3 in amino acids: CASSTFFPPGSSYEQYF. The DNA of the CDR3 is TGTGCCAGCAGCACATTCTTCCCTCCGGGTAGCTCCTACGAGCAGTACTTC. The rearrangement joins TRBV7-2 to TRBJ2-7; D is undetermined. Germline CDR1 is SGHTA and CDR2 is FQGNSA. V dropped 5 bases and J dropped 0 bases, with 20 bases sitting between them. This CDR3 spans 17 amino acids.

This rearrangement joins TRBV7-2 to TRBJ2-7, with TRBD2 matching over 12 bases. CDR3 length: 17 amino acids. CDR1 and CDR2 (germline): SGHTA, FQGNSA. V shed 4 bases and J 0 bases; nucleotides not matched to a gene: 7. In DNA form, the CDR3 reads TGTGCCAGCAGCTCCAGGACTAGCGGGAATCCCTCCTACGAGCAGTACTTC. Translating it yields CASSSRTSGNPSYEQYF.

The V and J genes are TRBV5-8 and TRBJ1-2; tentative D call: TRBD1 (5 bases). This CDR3 is built from 17 residues. Trimming stripped 0 bases from V and 4 bases from J, with 19 bases between. Germline lookup yields CDR1 SGHTS and CDR2 YDEGEE. The CDR3 DNA sequence: TGTGCCAGCAGCTTGGCCGTCGTTCACAGGCCCAGCTATGGCTACACCTTC. Its protein product is CASSLAVVHRPSYGYTF.

The V call is TRBV10-1, the J call TRBJ2-3; D is ambiguous. Trimming removed 5 bases at V and 0 bases at J, with 3 bases between. The length of the CDR3 is 12 residues. CDR1 and CDR2 (germline): WNHNN, SYGVQD (reference sequence). DNA of the CDR3: TGCGCCAGCAGTTCTAGCACAGATACGCAGTATTTT. The encoded protein is CASSSSTDTQYF.

The chain has TRBV4-2 and TRBJ1-5, with 8 bases aligning to TRBD1. Germline V CDR1 and CDR2: LGHNA, YNFKEQ. With V trimmed by 0 bases and J by 4 bases, 17 bases remained unmatched. There are 20 residues in the CDR3. The CDR3 region is CASSQDWDGQGASVNQPQHF. The CDR3 DNA is TGTGCCAGCAGCCAAGATTGGGACGGGCAGGGGGCTTCGGTTAATCAGCCCCAGCATTTT.

A few counts support this clone. The chain has TRBV27 and TRBJ2-7; 10 nucleotides match TRBD1. Germline values: CDR1 MNHEY, CDR2 SMNVEV (reference sequence). The CDR3 contains 15 residues. V lost 6 bases to trimming and J lost 5 bases; unmatched junction nucleotides: 10. CDR3 nucleotides: TGTGCCAGCAGCCGACAGGGGGCGTTTATGGACGAGCAGTACTTC. Protein sequence: CASSRQGAFMDEQYF.

J is TRBJ2-7 and V is TRBV5-4, with 11 bases aligning to TRBD1. The CDR3 has 14 residues. In germline, CDR1 is SGHNT, CDR2 YYREEE (reference sequence). V shed 4 bases, J shed 7 bases, and the junction held 7 bases outside the gene matches. The CDR3 DNA follows: TGTGCCAGCAGCAGGGACAGGGGGTCCCTGGAGCAGTACTTC. It codes for CASSRDRGSLEQYF.

The rearrangement uses TRBV28 and TRBJ2-7; a possible D gene is TRBD2 (6 bases). Germline loops: CDR1 MDHEN, CDR2 SYDVKM. The CDR3 is made up of 16 amino acids. Trimming took 1 base from V and 2 from J, leaving 15 bases between them. The CDR3 sequence: CASSLSSGTVTYEQYF. CDR3 DNA sequence: TGTGCCAGCAGTTTATCTTCCGGGACTGTCACCTACGAGCAGTACTTC. The complete variable domain, with remaining parts taken from reference TRBV28 and TRBJ2-7, reads DVKVTQSSRYLVKRTGEKVFLECVQDMDHENMFWYRQDPGLGLRLIYFSYDVKMKEKGDIPEGYSVSREKKERFSLILESASTNQTSMYLCASSLSSGTVTYEQYFGPGTRLTVT.

This chain connects TRBV6-2 or TRBV6-3 to TRBJ2-1; TRBD1 aligns across 9 bases. Germline V gene data show CDR1 as MNHEY and CDR2 as SVGEGT. The CDR3 has 16 residues. The ends lost 5 bases at V and 5 bases at J; junction bases unmatched: 10. The CDR3 region has the DNA TGTGCCAGCAGTATGTCCGGGACAGGGAGGGACAATGAGCAGTTCTTC. Translated, it gives CASSMSGTGRDNEQFF.

The table lists this clone with a count of one. The rearrangement joins TRBV11-2 to TRBJ2-5, with D possibly matching TRBD2 (6 bases). V was shortened by 0 bases and J by 1 base, with 15 bases between the two germline ends. CDR1 is SGHAT, CDR2 FQNNGV, per germline. The CDR3 spans 17 residues. Here the CDR3 reads CASSLDPPGSGQETQYF. CDR3 nucleotides: TGTGCCAGCAGCTTAGACCCCCCTGGTAGCGGCCAAGAGACCCAGTACTTC.

The gene calls are TRBV11-2 and TRBJ1-2; 8 bases map to TRBD1. The CDR3 runs 13 residues. Trimming cost V 5 bases and J 5 bases; bases outside gene matches: 4. CDR1 is SGHAT and CDR2 is FQNNGV in the germline V gene. The CDR3 bases are TGTGCCAGCAGCCCGGGACAGGAGTATGGCTACACCTTC. Encoded protein: CASSPGQEYGYTF.

The rearrangement joins TRBV7-2 to TRBJ2-7; weak D call: TRBD1 (6 bases). CDR3 length: 17 amino acids. Trimming took off 2 bases at V and 2 bases at J, with 19 bases between the two ends. Germline CDR1 reads SGHTA; CDR2 reads FQGNSA. For the CDR3, the DNA is TGTGCCAGCAGCTTATCCCCACCCGGGACAACTACCTACGAGCAGTACTTC. Protein: CASSLSPPGTTTYEQYF.

A single count supports this clone. This rearrangement joins TRBV30 to TRBJ2-5; 10 nucleotides line up with TRBD2. J gave up 2 bases and V 0 bases, and 6 bases lay outside the gene matches. The CDR3 has 16 residues. CDR1 is GTSNPN, CDR2 SVGIG, per germline (reference sequence). CDR3 amino acids: CAWSVLGLAAQETQYF. As DNA, the CDR3 is TGTGCCTGGAGTGTACTCGGACTAGCGGCACAAGAGACCCAGTACTTC.

The V and J genes are TRBV11-1 and TRBJ2-1; 11 bases agree with TRBD2. Germline trimming cut 4 bases from V and 6 bases from J; bases unmatched to any gene: 2. The CDR3 is 14 amino acids. Germline assignment: CDR1 SGHAT and CDR2 FQDESV (reference sequence). The CDR3 bases are TGTGCCAGCAGCTCGGGACTAGCGGTCAATGAGCAGTTCTTC. Protein sequence: CASSSGLAVNEQFF.

V gene TRBV11-2 combines with J gene TRBJ2-2; TRBD2 matches at 10 bases. Germline lookup yields CDR1 SGHAT and CDR2 FQNNGV. The CDR3 consists of 17 residues. The trim removed 8 bases at V and 1 base at J, leaving 10 bases unmatched. The CDR3 region is CASLRGSGGRNTGELFF. The CDR3 nucleotides are TGTGCCAGCCTTCGCGGTAGCGGGGGGCGGAACACCGGGGAGCTGTTTTTT.

V is TRBV3-1 (or the pseudogene TRBV3-2) and J is TRBJ2-7; TRBD2 matches 13 bases. CDR3 length: 16 amino acids. The ends lost 4 bases at V and 9 bases at J; junction bases unmatched: 12. Germline assignment: CDR1 LGHDT and CDR2 YNNKEL (reference sequence). The CDR3 sequence: CASSPWGTSGISRQYF. Here the CDR3 DNA reads TGTGCCAGCAGCCCCTGGGGGACTAGCGGGATTAGTAGGCAGTACTTC.

The chain carries TRBV5-1 and TRBJ1-2; no reliable D call. Germline V gene data show CDR1 as SGHRS and CDR2 as YFSETQ. Trimming shortened V by 8 bases and J by 2 bases, and 13 bases separated the two germline ends. This CDR3 spans 13 amino acids. CDR3 bases: TGCGCCAGTTCGCAGACAAAAAACTATGGCTACACCTTC. It specifies CASSQTKNYGYTF.

CDR3 sequence reads: CASSPGGAGYGYTF. The CDR3 DNA reads TGTGCCAGCTCACCAGGAGGGGCAGGGTATGGCTACACCTTC. J is TRBJ1-2 and V is TRBV18; TRBD1 is a possible D gene (5 bases). Germline V lookup: CDR1 KGHSH, CDR2 LQKENI. The CDR3 length is 14 residues. Trimming pared 2 bases from V and 5 bases from J, leaving 12 bases between.

This rearrangement joins TRBV3-1 (or the pseudogene TRBV3-2) to TRBJ1-6, with 7 bases matching TRBD1. Trimming cost V 4 bases and J 5 bases; bases outside gene matches: 5. CDR3 size: 15 residues. Germline V lookup: CDR1 LGHDT, CDR2 YNNKEL (reference sequence). The CDR3 loop is CASSPRGQDNSPLHF. CDR3 sequence (DNA): TGTGCCAGCAGCCCTCGCGGACAGGATAATTCACCCCTCCACTTT.

This chain links TRBV15 with TRBJ1-2, with TRBD1 identical over 9 bases. Germline loops: CDR1 LNHNV, CDR2 YYDKDF (reference sequence). The CDR3 sequence is 15 residues long. V shed 1 base and J 5 bases; nucleotides not matched to a gene: 5. The CDR3 reads CATSRGIGQGYGYTF. CDR3 DNA sequence: TGTGCCACCAGCAGAGGCATTGGACAGGGGTATGGCTACACCTTC.

This clone appeared a single time. The junction shows a germline mismatch at one end, possibly a read error. The chain has TRBV19 and TRBJ2-7, with D possibly matching TRBD1 (5 bases). Looked up from germline, CDR1 is LNHDA and CDR2 is SQIVND (reference sequence). This CDR3 has 13 residues. The CDR3 loop reads CASSTRERGAVHF. The CDR3 DNA reads as TGTGCCAGTAGTACCAGAGAACGTGGGGCAGTCCACTTC.

V gene TRBV19 combines with J gene TRBJ1-6; TRBD1 is a possible D gene (5 bases). The CDR3 covers 14 residues. Germline V CDR1 and CDR2: LNHDA, SQIVND (reference sequence). V lost 0 bases and J 9 bases, leaving 9 bases between the germline ends. The CDR3 DNA is TGTGCCAGTAGTATAGACGGGAGGGGTTCACCCCTCCACTTT. Amino acid sequence: CASSIDGRGSPLHF.

The CDR3 loop is CASSLEVGGHYGYTF. CDR3 DNA sequence: TGTGCCAGCAGCTTAGAGGTCGGGGGGCACTATGGCTACACCTTC. The chain has TRBV7-9 and TRBJ1-2; weak D call: TRBD1 (6 bases). Germline V gene sequence: CDR1 SEHNR, CDR2 FQNEAQ (reference sequence). V gave up 1 base and J gave up 3 bases, with 12 bases separating them. The CDR3 sequence is 15 residues long.

The chain combines TRBV6-4 with TRBJ2-1; 9 bases are a match to TRBD2. The CDR3 length is 15 residues. The trim removed 3 bases at V and 6 bases at J, leaving 6 bases unmatched. Germline V gene data show CDR1 as MRHNA and CDR2 as SNTAGT. CDR3 protein: CASSELASGINEQFF. CDR3 nucleotides: TGTGCCAGCAGTGAACTGGCTAGCGGGATCAATGAGCAGTTCTTC.

CDR3 protein: CASSPLGGGGKQYF. For the CDR3, the DNA is TGTGCCAGCAGTCCGTTAGGGGGTGGGGGTAAGCAGTACTTC. This chain links TRBV27 with TRBJ2-7; maybe TRBD1 (6 bases). The V and J ends lost 5 bases and 8 bases respectively, with 19 bases between them. The CDR3 totals 14 residues. The germline gives CDR1 MNHEY, CDR2 SMNVEV (reference sequence).

CDR3 sequence reads: CASSKESGPMNTEAFF. The CDR3 DNA reads TGTGCCAGCAGCAAAGAGTCAGGGCCCATGAACACTGAAGCTTTCTTT. The chain combines TRBV21-1 with TRBJ1-1; TRBD1 is the table's D call and was not checked against the DNA. TRBV21-1 is listed as a pseudogene. The CDR3 covers 16 residues.

The genes are TRBV9 and TRBJ2-5, with 11 positions matching TRBD2. Per the germline V gene, CDR1 is SGDLS and CDR2 is YYNGEE. CDR3 length: 15 residues. The V gene end was trimmed by 3 bases and the J gene end by 5 bases; junction bases not matched to a gene: 6. The CDR3 sequence is CASSAIAGGPETQYF. Written as DNA, the CDR3 is TGTGCCAGCAGCGCCATAGCGGGAGGGCCGGAGACCCAGTACTTC.

The chain uses TRBV6-5 and TRBJ1-6, with 8 bases aligning to TRBD1. The length of the CDR3 is 13 residues. Germline V gene lookup returns CDR1 MNHEY and CDR2 SVGAGI. V was clipped by 9 bases and J by 10 bases; unmatched bases: 8. The CDR3 coding sequence is TGTGCCAGTGGACAGGGTAATCGGTCACCCCTCCACTTT. Translating gives CASGQGNRSPLHF.